The sequence of this T cell receptor beta chain was determined in a study of vaccination and CD4 T cells after COVID-19 (dated by TCRdb to between 2022 and 2023). For context, the study as a whole: The convalescent cohort included six males and four females, with two Hispanic individuals, seven Caucasians, two Asians and one multiracial person. The cultures were stimulated with overlapping spike peptide pools from SARS-CoV-2 and from the common cold coronaviruses HCoV-NL63, HCoV-OC43 and HCoV-229E. Post-COVID blood samples were collected from convalescent patients a median of roughly 100 days after diagnosis, with a range of roughly 30 to 170 days. Two doses of either the Pfizer-BioNTech BNT162b2 vaccine (n=8) or the Moderna mRNA-1273 vaccine (n=2) were administered to participants. As controls, cultures received a CEFX viral epitope pool (the positive control), an HIV-1 Nef peptide pool (the negative control), or no peptide at all. In around 10 COVID-19 convalescent patients and a handful of infection-naive healthy vaccine recipients, researchers compared the spike-specific CD4+ TCR repertoire from before mRNA vaccination with the repertoire from after. Post-vaccine blood samples were taken a median of around 77 days after the second vaccine dose, with a range of 14 to 241 days.

The treatment or condition tag for this specimen amounts to: approximately 9-day PBMC culture with coronavirus spike peptide pools or control peptides (ViraFEST assay). The ViraFEST assay was used in the study, in which antigen-specific T cells were expanded with peptide pools and expanded clonotypes were subsequently identified by TCR sequencing. Negative nucleocapsid antibody tests before and after vaccination confirmed that the healthy vaccine recipients had no prior SARS-CoV-2 infection. PBMCs were cultured at about 2 million per well in IMDM supplemented with approximately 5.3% human AB serum and approximately 10 IU/ml IL-2, with roughly 10 ug/ml peptide pools added. On days 3 and 7, half of the culture medium was replaced with fresh IL-2-containing medium. CD4+ T cells were isolated after less than twelve days of culture through negative selection using the EasySep CD4+ T cell isolation kit. Ficoll-Paque Plus gradient centrifugation was used to isolate PBMCs from whole blood, and the isolated PBMCs were then either used fresh or cryopreserved at -140C. Culture conditions were generally each tested in triplicate wells.

Libraries were constructed by PCR. At the Johns Hopkins FTIC core, DNA from the cultured CD4+ T cells underwent TCR sequencing with the Oncomine TCR Beta short-read assay. The QIAamp micro DNA kit was used to extract genomic DNA from the cultured CD4+ T cells. Oncomine TCR Beta libraries from cultured CD4+ T cells were pooled with unique dual indexes and sequenced on an Illumina iSeq 100. On the authors' methods: Non-productive sequences were filtered out, and CDR3s that did not start with C, did not end with F or W, or were shorter than 7 amino acids were discarded. Antigen-specific clonotypes were identified using the MANAFEST web application through comparison of peptide-stimulated wells with reference and other culture wells. To be called positive, a clone needed an FDR below 0.05, an odds ratio above 5, and a productive frequency above 0.1% in at least two of three replicate wells. A clonotype was classed as cross-reactive if the clonotype showed significant expansion both in SARS-CoV-2 spike wells and in at least one common cold coronavirus spike condition. Similarity between CDR3 sequences was evaluated in R version 3.6.1 using Levenshtein distances (stringdist) and unrooted phylogenetic trees (ape). The raw public data were reprocessed by TCRdb itself: fastp quality trimming at Q25, MiXCR clonotype calling, in-frame beta chains only. Each CDR3 protein appears once, grouped with its most common genes and DNA. TCRdb, not the authors, supplied the V and J calls. Present in this sample are around 19,000 distinct CDR3 sequences, about 38% of which were seen just once. The top ten clonotypes cover under 20% of the sample.

Beyond this particular receptor, the publication reports: Of the vaccine-specific clones in convalescent patients, 304 of 307, or nearly all, reacted only to SARS-CoV-2 spike and did not cross-react with common cold coronaviruses. In convalescent patients, a median 86.3% of post-vaccine SARS-CoV-2-reactive clones were detected only after vaccination, and vaccine-specific priming was suggested by this finding. The median number of SARS-CoV-2-reactive clonotypes rose from roughly 20 after infection to around 40 after vaccination, but the change was not significant. The study included relatively few convalescent patients and did not analyze early timepoints after natural infection.

Concerning this clonotype itself: There is no known antigen for this receptor. Per-base quality was not reported, and no clone a single base away is much larger than it.

The sample was CD4+ T cells from blood, cultured in vitro, taken before SARS-CoV-2 vaccination. This sequence originates from a human donor who received a COVID-19 vaccine.

The sequenced DNA is TGTGCCAGCAGCTTATTCCCCAGGGGGCGAACCGCGTCCTACAATGAGCAGTTCTTC. Translated, it gives CASSLFPRGRTASYNEQFF. The V and J segments used are TRBV11-2 and TRBJ2-1; 8 bases in between match TRBD1. Via the germline V gene, CDR1 is SGHAT and CDR2 FQNNGV. V is trimmed back by 2 bases and J by 1 base, and the junction contains 13 bases that no gene match accounts for. The CDR3 starts with the cysteine, ends with the phenylalanine, and has 19 residues. Only the CDR3 part of the read is kept: 57 bases, read in frame from the first base.